The 14 T cell receptor beta chains given below trace back to one sample, sequenced in a study of cytomegalovirus exposure and HLA in healthy donors. The PCR had 60 Vbeta and 13 Jbeta primers. Clones were sequenced by immunoSEQ multiplex PCR, and TCRdb holds only the in-frame ones, with some missing. The table includes over 85,000 clones, 50% to 70% detected once. The sample was PBMCs. These TCRs come from a human donor in good health.

This sequence joins TRBV5-5 and TRBJ2-5, with a tentative D call TRBD2 (5 bases). This CDR3 region has 13 residues. V was shortened by 3 bases and J by 2 bases, with 8 bases between the two germline ends. The germline V gene encodes CDR1 SGHKS and CDR2 YYEKEE (reference sequence). The CDR3 nucleotides read TGTGCCAGCAGCTGGGGAGATCAAGAGACCCAGTACTTC. Translated: CASSWGDQETQYF. Filled out from reference TRBV5-5 and TRBJ2-5, the complete variable domain reads DAGVTQSPTHLIKTRGQQVTLRCSPISGHKSVSWYQQVLGQGPQFIFQYYEKEERGRGNFPDRFSARQFPNYSSELNVNALLLGDSALYLCASSWGDQETQYFGPGTRLLVL.

J is TRBJ2-1 and V is TRBV7-8, with 10 positions matching TRBD1. Losses at the gene ends were 2 bases for V and 3 bases for J; bases not matched to a gene: 4. Germline V lookup: CDR1 SGHVS, CDR2 FQNEAQ. This CDR3 region has 16 residues. In nucleotides, the CDR3 is TGTGCCAGCAGCTTAAAAGGGACAGGGGTCTACAATGAGCAGTTCTTC. Amino acid sequence: CASSLKGTGVYNEQFF.

The chain employs TRBV6-4 and TRBJ1-6, with D possibly being TRBD1 (6 bases). Germline V gene data show CDR1 as MRHNA and CDR2 as SNTAGT. The CDR3 contains 13 residues. The V gene lost 5 bases and the J gene lost 7 bases, with 9 bases spanning the gap. The CDR3, as DNA: TGTGCCAGCAGTAGGGGGTTGAATTCACCCCTCCACTTT. Protein product: CASSRGLNSPLHF.

This clone was seen only a few times. CDR3: CASSVKEGLAVYGYTF. CDR3 nucleotide sequence: TGTGCCAGCAGCGTTAAGGAGGGGCTCGCTGTCTATGGCTACACCTTC. This chain joins TRBV2 and TRBJ1-2, with D possibly matching TRBD1 (5 bases). The germline V gene encodes CDR1 SNHLY and CDR2 FYNNEI. V gave up 6 bases and J gave up 4 bases, with 21 bases separating them. The CDR3 sequence is 16 residues long.

The CDR3 coding sequence is TGTGCCAGCAGCCCCCGGACAGGGGGTGCGTACAATGAGCAGTTCTTC. It is translated as CASSPRTGGAYNEQFF. The chain is built from TRBV11-3 and TRBJ2-1, with TRBD1 matching 10 bases. This CDR3 has 16 amino acids. V shed 5 bases and J 4 bases; nucleotides not matched to a gene: 8. Germline assignment: CDR1 SGHNT and CDR2 YENEEA.

This chain links TRBV7-6 with TRBJ2-2, with 12 bases identical to TRBD2. The germline CDR1 and CDR2 sequences are SGHVS and FNYEAQ. The CDR3 runs to 18 residues. The V and J ends lost 5 bases and 6 bases, in that order; junction bases with no gene match: 13. In DNA form, the CDR3 reads TGTGCCAGCAGCACCCTAGCGGGAGGGCCGAGCAGGTCCGGGGAGCTGTTTTTT. This encodes CASSTLAGGPSRSGELFF.

The chain combines TRBV28 with TRBJ2-1; the D gene is possibly TRBD2 (5 bases). The V end was cut by 3 bases, the J end by 6 bases, with 21 bases between. The germline V gene has CDR1 MDHEN and CDR2 SYDVKM. The CDR3 has 17 amino acids. CDR3 DNA sequence: TGTGCCAGCAGTTTTAGTAACGGGCGGAGGTGGGGCAATGAGCAGTTCTTC. This translates into CASSFSNGRRWGNEQFF.

This chain uses TRBV5-1 with TRBJ2-7, with D maybe TRBD1 (7 bases). The germline V gene has CDR1 SGHRS and CDR2 YFSETQ. The CDR3 is 14 amino acids. V lost 4 bases to trimming and J lost 4 bases, with 15 bases between them. The CDR3 protein is CASSIDREEYEQYF. As DNA, the CDR3 is TGCGCCAGCAGCATAGACAGGGAGGAATACGAGCAGTACTTC.

The V gene is TRBV5-1, the J gene TRBJ2-2; 7 bases match TRBD2. The CDR3 extends over 17 amino acids. Germline lookup yields CDR1 SGHRS and CDR2 YFSETQ. The trim removed 4 bases at V and 5 bases at J, leaving 14 bases unmatched. For the CDR3, the DNA is TGCGCCAGCAGCCTACCTGGCGGGAGTGTGGGGACCGGGGAGCTGTTTTTT. Translation: CASSLPGGSVGTGELFF. The whole variable domain, filled in from reference TRBV5-1 and TRBJ2-2, reads KAGVTQTPRYLIKTRGQQVTLSCSPISGHRSVSWYQQTPGQGLQFLFEYFSETQRNKGNFPGRFSGRQFSNSRSEMNVSTLELGDSALYLCASSLPGGSVGTGELFFGEGSRLTVL.

This clone was seen only once. V is TRBV6-5 and J is TRBJ1-2; D remains ambiguous. Germline CDR1 reads MNHEY; CDR2 reads SVGAGI. Trimming cost V 0 bases and J 0 bases, with 5 bases left between them. This CDR3 spans 14 amino acids. The CDR3 reads CASSYSGANYGYTF. CDR3 DNA sequence: TGTGCCAGCAGTTACTCTGGAGCTAACTATGGCTACACCTTC.

The CDR3: CASSFRQGVHEQYF. CDR3 in DNA: TGTGCCAGCAGTTTCCGACAGGGTGTTCACGAGCAGTACTTC. The rearrangement joins TRBV27 to TRBJ2-7; 7 bases agree with TRBD1. Germline V gives CDR1 MNHEY, CDR2 SMNVEV (reference sequence). This CDR3 has 14 residues. The V segment lost 3 bases and the J segment 5 bases; nucleotides outside the gene matches: 7.

The chain recombines TRBV2 with TRBJ2-5; 7 positions agree with TRBD1. Germline V CDR1 and CDR2: SNHLY, FYNNEI. The J segment lost 4 bases and the V segment lost 7 bases, leaving 9 bases of the junction unmatched. The CDR3 sequence is 14 residues long. In nucleotides, the CDR3 is TGTGCCAGCAACCCACAGGGGACGGGAGAGACCCAGTACTTC. Encoded protein: CASNPQGTGETQYF.

Points on this clone: One end of the junction varies from germline; a read error may be responsible. The gene calls are TRBV25-1 and TRBJ1-5, with D uncertain. The CDR3 runs to 14 residues. Germline CDR1 and CDR2: MGHDK and SYGVNS. The CDR3 nucleotides are TGTGCCAGCAGTGGGCAGTATAGCAGTCAGCCCCAGCATTTT. Translated: CASSGQYSSQPQHF.

The J gene is TRBJ1-1, the V gene TRBV30; 10 nucleotides line up with TRBD1. Germline trimming cut 0 bases from V and 1 base from J; bases unmatched to any gene: 5. This CDR3 contains 16 residues. Germline CDR1 is GTSNPN and CDR2 is SVGIG (reference sequence). The DNA for the CDR3 is TGTGCCTGGAGTGTTGACAGGGGGCCCGGGAACACTGAAGCTTTCTTT. Translation gives CAWSVDRGPGNTEAFF. The variable domain in full, completed from reference TRBV30 and TRBJ1-1, reads SQTIHQWPATLVQPVGSPLSLECTVEGTSNPNLYWYRQAAGRGLQLLFYSVGIGQISSEVPQNLSASRPQDRQFILSSKKLLLSDSGFYLCAWSVDRGPGNTEAFFGQGTRLTVV.